These 27 T cell receptor beta chains originate from one sample sequenced in a study of CD8 T cells in ankylosing spondylitis. General study points: Roughly eight highly homologous variants formed a TCR beta motif that appeared characteristic of ankylosing spondylitis blood.

These receptors' targets are unknown. TCRdb processed the 5' RACE reads anew with MiXCR; each CDR3 protein has one entry. The table records fewer than 500,000 distinct CDR3 sequences, around 24% of them present only once. The sequenced material came from blood, either unsorted or a sorted T cell fraction (not recorded which). These receptors were taken from a male donor with ankylosing spondylitis.

This chain joins TRBV27 and TRBJ1-4; D unclear. Germline CDR1 reads MNHEY; CDR2 reads SMNVEV (reference sequence). The CDR3 is 16 residues long. Deletions cut 0 bases from V and 8 bases from J, with 16 bases between. CDR3: CASSLSLATNREKLFF. CDR3 bases: TGTGCCAGCAGTTTATCGCTCGCCACAAACCGGGAAAAACTGTTTTTT.

This clonotype was counted a few times. V gene TRBV28 combines with J gene TRBJ2-2, with TRBD1 matching over 9 bases. The CDR3 is made up of 17 amino acids. Germline V gene data show CDR1 as MDHEN and CDR2 as SYDVKM. V was clipped by 6 bases and J by 0 bases; unmatched bases: 8. The CDR3 sequence is CASRNTGGETNTGELFF. The CDR3 coding sequence is TGTGCCAGCAGAAATACAGGGGGCGAAACGAACACCGGGGAGCTGTTTTTT.

This clonotype was seen at least ten times. This chain connects TRBV29-1 to TRBJ2-5, with D unclear. In germline, CDR1 is SQVTM, CDR2 ANQGSEA. The CDR3 is 11 amino acids. V was shortened by 5 bases and J by 5 bases, with 9 bases between the two germline ends. DNA of the CDR3: TGCAGCGTTCCCCCAGAGGAGACCCAGTACTTC. This sequence encodes CSVPPEETQYF.

The rearrangement uses TRBV6-5 and TRBJ1-3; D is unclear. This CDR3 region has 13 residues. V lost 0 bases to trimming and J lost 9 bases, with 9 bases between them. In germline, CDR1 is MNHEY, CDR2 SVGAGI. The CDR3 coding sequence is TGTGCCAGCAGTTACTCGGGATCGGGCACCATATATTTT. Amino acids: CASSYSGSGTIYF.

The chain combines TRBV5-1 with TRBJ2-2, with D unresolved. The V gene's germline CDR1 is SGHRS and CDR2 YFSETQ. This CDR3 has 12 residues. V dropped 0 bases and J dropped 8 bases, with 5 bases sitting between them. CDR3 sequence: CASSLGLGELFF. Written as DNA, the CDR3 is TGCGCCAGCAGCTTGGGTTTGGGGGAGCTGTTTTTT.

The chain employs TRBV4-3 and TRBJ2-7; D unresolved. V was pared by 2 bases and J by 10 bases, with 15 bases between. Per the germline V gene, CDR1 is LGHNA and CDR2 is YSLEER. The CDR3 is made up of 13 amino acids. The chain's CDR3 is CASSQTVILEQYF. The CDR3 bases are TGCGCCAGCAGCCAAACAGTCATCCTCGAACAGTACTTC.

V and J are TRBV7-9 and TRBJ1-3; 7 positions agree with TRBD1. The V gene end was trimmed by 4 bases and the J gene end by 0 bases; junction bases not matched to a gene: 6. This CDR3 is 16 amino acids long. Germline V lookup: CDR1 SEHNR, CDR2 FQNEAQ (reference sequence). Written as DNA, the CDR3 is TGTGCCAGCAGCTACGACAGGGCCAGCTCTGGAAACACCATATATTTT. Amino acids: CASSYDRASSGNTIYF.

This clonotype was recorded a few times. This chain links TRBV7-3 with TRBJ2-3; D gene uncertain. This CDR3 has 16 residues. From germline, CDR1 is SGHTA and CDR2 FQGTGA. The V gene lost 4 bases and the J gene lost 1 base, with 15 bases spanning the gap. The CDR3 DNA sequence: TGTGCCAGCAGCTCGATAGCTGTTGTGGGCACAGATACGCAGTATTTT. This encodes CASSSIAVVGTDTQYF.

This clonotype has a handful of counts. The chain employs TRBV20-1 and TRBJ2-7; 12 positions agree with TRBD2. V shed 0 bases, J shed 4 bases, and the junction held 4 bases outside the gene matches. Germline V gives CDR1 DFQATT, CDR2 SNEGSKA (reference sequence). The CDR3 runs to 15 residues. The CDR3 region has the DNA TGCAGTGCTAGAGAGCCTAGCGGGGGGGGTTACGAGCAGTACTTC. Protein: CSAREPSGGGYEQYF.

The chain joins TRBV29-1 to TRBJ2-6; D is perhaps TRBD2 (5 bases). Per the germline V gene, CDR1 is SQVTM and CDR2 is ANQGSEA. This CDR3 region has 17 residues. V was clipped by 5 bases and J by 0 bases, with 17 bases between them. CDR3 protein: CSVSPGLLSSGANVLTF. The CDR3 DNA is TGCAGCGTTTCCCCAGGACTCCTCAGCTCTGGGGCCAACGTCCTGACTTTC.

This clonotype has more than one count but fewer than ten. J is TRBJ2-3 and V is TRBV7-9; D ambiguous. CDR3 length: 10 residues. CDR1 SEHNR and CDR2 FQNEAQ come from the germline V gene (reference sequence). The germline V and J ends were trimmed by 2 bases and 10 bases, with 4 bases remaining between them. CDR3: CASSLYAQYF. Here the CDR3 DNA reads TGTGCCAGCAGCTTATACGCGCAGTATTTT.

V usage is TRBV27 and J usage is TRBJ1-5; 10 bases are a match to TRBD1. Germline V gene sequence: CDR1 MNHEY, CDR2 SMNVEV (reference sequence). V dropped 10 bases and J dropped 3; count of bases not matched to a gene: 9. The CDR3 runs 15 residues. The CDR3 coding sequence is TGTGCCACCAGGACAGGGGGAGCCCCCAATCAGCCCCAGCATTTT. Its translation is CATRTGGAPNQPQHF.

The chain has TRBV5-1 and TRBJ2-7; D may be TRBD1 (6 bases). The CDR3 covers 14 residues. With 4 bases removed from V and 1 base from J, the gap between germline ends came to 12 bases. Germline CDR1 reads SGHRS; CDR2 reads YFSETQ. The CDR3 protein is CASSQGQPSYEQYF. The CDR3 DNA reads TGCGCCAGCAGCCAAGGACAGCCGTCCTACGAGCAGTACTTC. The complete variable domain, with remaining parts taken from reference TRBV5-1 and TRBJ2-7, reads KAGVTQTPRYLIKTRGQQVTLSCSPISGHRSVSWYQQTPGQGLQFLFEYFSETQRNKGNFPGRFSGRQFSNSRSEMNVSTLELGDSALYLCASSQGQPSYEQYFGPGTRLTVT.

The V and J genes are TRBV6-2 or TRBV6-3 and TRBJ2-1; TRBD1 matches at 7 bases. The CDR3 extends over 11 amino acids. Trimming removed 2 bases from V and 15 bases from J; junction bases left unmatched: 4. Per the germline V gene, CDR1 is MNHEY and CDR2 is SVGEGT. CDR3 amino acids: CASSYRGRWFF. The CDR3, as DNA: TGTGCCAGCAGTTACAGGGGGCGCTGGTTCTTC.

The gene calls are TRBV7-9 and TRBJ1-3; D gene uncertain. Trimming shortened V by 0 bases and J by 0 bases, and 6 bases separated the two germline ends. The CDR3 runs 15 residues. Per the germline V gene, CDR1 is SEHNR and CDR2 is FQNEAQ (reference sequence). The DNA of the CDR3 is TGTGCCAGCAGCTTAGCCGTGGTCTCTGGAAACACCATATATTTT. Amino acid sequence: CASSLAVVSGNTIYF.

This clonotype was recorded a few times. The J gene is TRBJ1-1, the V gene TRBV18; tentatively, D is TRBD1 (6 bases). Trimming removed 1 base from V and 0 bases from J, with 12 bases in between. The CDR3 extends over 16 amino acids. Germline CDR1 reads KGHSH; CDR2 reads LQKENI. Here the CDR3 DNA reads TGTGCCAGCTCACCACGCCCTTCAGGGGTGAACACTGAAGCTTTCTTT. The encoded protein is CASSPRPSGVNTEAFF.

This clonotype was observed a handful of times. The chain uses TRBV7-9 and TRBJ1-4; 9 bases fit TRBD1. Germline CDR1 SEHNR, CDR2 FQNEAQ (reference sequence). The V gene end was trimmed by 0 bases and the J gene end by 7 bases; junction bases not matched to a gene: 3. The length of the CDR3 is 15 residues. CDR3 bases: TGTGCCAGCAGCTTAGCTGTGACAGGGGGTGAAAAACTGTTTTTT. As protein: CASSLAVTGGEKLFF.

This chain connects TRBV12-3 or TRBV12-4 to TRBJ2-7; 7 nucleotides match TRBD1. The CDR3 has 16 residues. Trimming at V came to 5 bases and at J to 2 bases, leaving 12 bases not matched to a gene. In nucleotides, the CDR3 is TGTGCCAGCAGTGGAGTAAGGGACAGACGCACCTACGAGCAGTACTTC. Its protein product is CASSGVRDRRTYEQYF.

CDR3 DNA sequence: TGTGCCATCAGTGAGTCGAGGGGGACAGGGACCGCCCAGCCCCAGCATTTT. Translating gives CAISESRGTGTAQPQHF. The chain combines TRBV10-3 with TRBJ1-5; 9 bases fit TRBD1. The CDR3 extends over 17 amino acids. The trim removed 0 bases at V and 7 bases at J, leaving 10 bases unmatched. CDR1 ENHRY and CDR2 SYGVKD come from the germline V gene.

A word on this clonotype: One end of the junction fails to match germline, which may point to a read error. The chain links TRBV18 to TRBJ2-1; TRBD1 is a possible D gene (5 bases). This CDR3 has 11 residues. CDR1 is KGHSH, CDR2 LQKENI, per germline. This CDR3 is CASSPELGVIF. In nucleotides, the CDR3 is TGTGCCAGCTCACCTGAGCTAGGGGTGATCTTC.

This clonotype has just a few counts. The rearrangement uses TRBV5-1 and TRBJ1-1; D uncertain. The V end lost 0 bases, the J end lost 1 base, and 7 bases lay between the germline ends. The CDR3 loop spans 14 amino acids. Germline-derived CDR1 and CDR2 are SGHRS and YFSETQ. CDR3 nucleotide sequence: TGCGCCAGCAGCTTGGACAGCTCGAACACTGAAGCTTTCTTT. Residues: CASSLDSSNTEAFF.

This clonotype was found a few times. The V gene is TRBV15, the J gene TRBJ1-4; no firm D call. The germline CDR1 and CDR2 sequences are LNHNV and YYDKDF (reference sequence). The CDR3 is made up of 16 amino acids. Trimming took off 4 bases at V and 2 bases at J, with 14 bases between the two ends. The CDR3 protein is CATSNPKRGTNEKLFF. The DNA of the CDR3 is TGTGCCACCAGCAACCCGAAACGAGGGACTAATGAAAAACTGTTTTTT.

This clonotype was detected only a few times. J is TRBJ2-5 and V is TRBV7-8; 7 positions agree with TRBD2. CDR1 is SGHVS, CDR2 FQNEAQ, per germline. V shed 3 bases and J 2 bases; nucleotides not matched to a gene: 3. The length of the CDR3 is 14 residues. CDR3 amino acids: CASSFSGHQETQYF. The CDR3 nucleotides are TGTGCCAGCAGCTTTAGCGGGCATCAAGAGACCCAGTACTTC.

The chain employs TRBV12-3 or TRBV12-4 and TRBJ1-5, with unresolved D. V was trimmed by 6 bases and J by 6 bases, leaving 12 bases between them. CDR3 length equals 13 residues. The chain's CDR3 is CASRATSRQPQHF. The CDR3 region has the DNA TGTGCCAGCAGGGCGACATCGCGTCAGCCCCAGCATTTT.

The CDR3 sequence is CASWTGQETQYF. CDR3 sequence (DNA): TGTGCCTCTTGGACAGGCCAAGAGACCCAGTACTTC. The V and J genes are TRBV30 and TRBJ2-5; 7 bases are shared with TRBD1. CDR1 is GTSNPN, CDR2 SVGIG, per germline (reference sequence). This CDR3 region has 12 residues. Losses at the gene ends were 7 bases for V and 1 base for J; bases not matched to a gene: 3.

The genes are TRBV5-1 and TRBJ2-7, with 12 bases fitting TRBD1. Germline CDR1 is SGHRS and CDR2 is YFSETQ. V gave up 4 bases and J gave up 6 bases; unmatched junction bases: 11. This CDR3 comprises 16 residues. The CDR3 nucleotides read TGCGCCAGCAGCCCCATTTGGGGACAGGGGGCCGGCGAGCAGTACTTC. Protein sequence: CASSPIWGQGAGEQYF.

J is TRBJ2-7 and V is TRBV18, with 8 bases that match TRBD1. Germline lookup yields CDR1 KGHSH and CDR2 LQKENI. The CDR3 loop spans 16 amino acids. Germline trimming cut 4 bases from V and 1 base from J; bases unmatched to any gene: 9. The CDR3 DNA reads TGTGCCAGCTCACTACAGGGGGGCCTGACGTCCTACGAGCAGTACTTC. It specifies CASSLQGGLTSYEQYF.